These 11 T cell receptor beta chains originate from one sample sequenced in a study of tumour-infiltrating T cells in Burkitt lymphoma. Sequencing was performed with immunoSEQ multiplex PCR; in TCRdb, only in-frame clones are kept and a portion is missing. The profile shows 11,000 to 15,000 clones, roughly 80% of them singletons. Sequenced material: tumor tissue. The receptors were sampled from a human donor with diffuse large B-cell lymphoma.

The rearrangement links TRBV7-9 to TRBJ2-7; D unclear. Germline loops: CDR1 SEHNR, CDR2 FQNEAQ (reference sequence). The CDR3 has 9 residues. The CDR3 coding sequence is TGTGCTGGCGGCTACGAGCAGTACTTC. The encoded protein is CAGGYEQYF.

To note about this clone: In the same sample, other DNA sequences code for this CDR3. V gene TRBV7-9 combines with J gene TRBJ2-1, with a tentative D call TRBD2 (5 bases). This CDR3 has 11 amino acids. Germline V gene sequence: CDR1 SEHNR, CDR2 FQNEAQ (reference sequence). V shed 7 bases and J shed 6 bases, with 7 bases lying between them. In nucleotides, the CDR3 is TGTGCCAGCATCGAGGGCAATGAGCAGTTCTTC. This encodes CASIEGNEQFF.

The V gene is TRBV7-2, the J gene TRBJ1-2, with 10 bases lining up with TRBD1. Unmatched junction bases numbered 2, after V lost 1 base and J lost 6 bases. CDR1 SGHTA and CDR2 FQGNSA come from the germline V gene. The CDR3 spans 14 residues. The CDR3 nucleotides are TGTGCCAGCAGCTTAGTGGACAGGGGGGATGGCTACACCTTC. It yields the protein CASSLVDRGDGYTF.

V usage is TRBV5-1 and J usage is TRBJ2-1, with a possible D match to TRBD2 (6 bases). The CDR3 runs 14 residues. The V end lost 0 bases, the J end lost 6 bases, and 10 bases lay between the germline ends. Germline lookup yields CDR1 SGHRS and CDR2 YFSETQ. CDR3 loop: CASSLDREFNEQFF. The CDR3, as DNA: TGCGCCAGCAGCTTGGACCGGGAGTTCAATGAGCAGTTCTTC.

The gene calls are TRBV10-3 and TRBJ2-5; a weak D match, TRBD2 (6 bases). This CDR3 is built from 14 residues. Trimming took off 5 bases at V and 5 bases at J, with 15 bases between the two ends. CDR1 is ENHRY, CDR2 SYGVKD, per germline. The CDR3 reads CAISQRREDETQYF. The CDR3 DNA reads as TGTGCCATCAGTCAGCGGAGGGAGGACGAGACCCAGTACTTC.

The genes are TRBV5-6 and TRBJ1-2; D may be TRBD1 (6 bases). Per germline, CDR1 SGHDT and CDR2 YYEEEE. The V and J ends lost 2 bases and 6 bases respectively, with 17 bases between them. There are 15 residues in the CDR3. This chain's CDR3 is CASSFLQGTAHGYTF. The CDR3 region has the DNA TGTGCCAGCAGCTTCTTACAGGGTACTGCCCATGGCTACACCTTC.

This clone was recorded a few times. The gene calls are TRBV5-1 and TRBJ2-7; TRBD1 agrees at 7 bases. V lost 2 bases, J lost 7 bases, and 9 bases stayed unmatched. Germline V gene sequence: CDR1 SGHRS, CDR2 YFSETQ. The CDR3 is made up of 14 amino acids. The CDR3 sequence is CASSLLGQYLEQYF. CDR3 nucleotide sequence: TGCGCCAGCAGCTTATTGGGACAGTACTTGGAGCAGTACTTC. The complete variable domain, with remaining parts taken from reference TRBV5-1 and TRBJ2-7, reads KAGVTQTPRYLIKTRGQQVTLSCSPISGHRSVSWYQQTPGQGLQFLFEYFSETQRNKGNFPGRFSGRQFSNSRSEMNVSTLELGDSALYLCASSLLGQYLEQYFGPGTRLTVT.

This clone was found once. This chain uses TRBV28 with TRBJ1-2; 8 bases fit TRBD1. Trimming at V came to 7 bases and at J to 2 bases, leaving 21 bases not matched to a gene. The CDR3 extends over 19 amino acids. Per germline, CDR1 MDHEN and CDR2 SYDVKM. The CDR3, as DNA: TGTGCCAGCACCAGTTTACAGCCGGGACAGGCACATATCAACTATGGCTACACCTTC. It encodes CASTSLQPGQAHINYGYTF.

The rearrangement uses TRBV27 and TRBJ2-4; D possibly uses TRBD1 or TRBD2 (5 bases each). Germline CDR1 and CDR2: MNHEY and SMNVEV (reference sequence). This CDR3 spans 13 amino acids. V lost 6 bases and J 7 bases, leaving 13 bases between the germline ends. The CDR3 DNA reads TGTGCCAGCAGGACAGCCGGGACCAACATTCAGTACTTC. It codes for CASRTAGTNIQYF.

This chain uses TRBV27 with TRBJ1-4, with a weak D call TRBD1 (5 bases). Looked up from germline, CDR1 is MNHEY and CDR2 is SMNVEV (reference sequence). V gave up 3 bases and J gave up 5 bases, with 7 bases separating them. The length of the CDR3 is 13 residues. The CDR3: CASSFGGNEKLFF. The CDR3 nucleotides are TGTGCCAGCAGTTTTGGGGGGAATGAAAAACTGTTTTTT.

The V gene is TRBV2, the J gene TRBJ2-2; 7 nucleotides agree with TRBD2. J gave up 1 base and V 4 bases, and 6 bases lay outside the gene matches. This CDR3 comprises 16 residues. Germline V gives CDR1 SNHLY, CDR2 FYNNEI. The CDR3 here is CASSGTSVENTGELFF. The CDR3 nucleotides read TGTGCCAGCAGTGGAACTAGCGTCGAGAACACCGGGGAGCTGTTTTTT.